Listed below are T cell receptor beta chains from one sample, sequenced in a study of T cell repertoires in ileal Crohn's disease. Method: immunoSEQ multiplex PCR; TCRdb's copy keeps in-frame clones and lacks some. The table records several thousand clones, more than 65% of them present only once. The sequenced sample was ileal tissue. The source is an adult with Crohn's disease. Each CDR3 is given with its conserved first and last residue. Fields, in order: V gene, J gene, CDR3 length, CDR3 protein.

V: TRBV10-1
J: TRBJ2-7
length: 14
CDR3: CASSARQGTREQYF

V: TRBV11-2
J: TRBJ2-3
length: 16
CDR3: CASSLGWGQEQDTQYF

V: TRBV19
J: TRBJ2-2
length: 15
CDR3: CASKLTGRNTGELFF

V: TRBV19
J: TRBJ1-1
length: 14
CDR3: CASSIGGLNTEAFF

V: TRBV27
J: TRBJ2-1
length: 13
CDR3: CASSFPGSVGQFF

V: TRBV18
J: TRBJ1-2
length: 14
CDR3: CASSQSGFRGGYTF

V: TRBV7-2
J: TRBJ1-4
length: 14
CDR3: CASSPWQGNEKLFF

V: TRBV5-1
J: TRBJ2-1
length: 17
CDR3: CASSLAKPGGPPNEQFF

V: TRBV30
J: TRBJ1-2
length: 14
CDR3: CAWSANDRSYGYTF

V: TRBV7-2
J: TRBJ2-7
length: 13
CDR3: CASSFSPGGEQYF

V: TRBV10-3
J: TRBJ2-2
length: 13
CDR3: CATGQGSTGELFF

V: TRBV6-1
J: TRBJ2-1
length: 13
CDR3: CASSRDSYNEQFF

V: TRBV7-6
J: TRBJ2-1
length: 18
CDR3: CASSSSSNPRGSYNEQFF

V: TRBV28
J: TRBJ1-6
length: 18
CDR3: CASLSWDSGRGNNSPLHF

V: TRBV28
J: TRBJ2-3
length: 13
CDR3: CASTKTGKDTQYF